This TCR beta chain was found in a study of STAT3 mutations in large granular lymphocyte leukemia (dated by TCRdb to the late 2010s). Concerning the study at large: About half of the T-LGLL patients who underwent longitudinal sequencing carried canonical activating STAT3 mutations. More than half of T-LGLL patients received one or more immunosuppressive therapy regimens, with hematologic response in roughly 41% of those treated. Serial deep sequencing of TCRbeta CDR3 and STAT3 was performed in patients with T-cell large granular lymphocyte leukemia to reconstruct clonal hierarchy and dynamics. From an initial cohort of roughly 200 LGL patients, 15 to 20 representative T-LGLL cases were selected for longitudinal TCRbeta and STAT3 sequencing. A couple of patients with natural killer LGL leukemia were also sequenced longitudinally as controls within the study. Each patient was sequenced at an average of about 4 time points, ranging from 2 to 8 samplings. What the work shows at the level of the full study, not this receptor alone: Because no samples were available when a clone first appeared, clonal expansion was inferred from samplings taken at other points. TCR clonotype switching after therapy was observed in 6 of 18 patients, and all newly emerging clones were found to be STAT3 wild type. Because codominant clonotypes persisted in some patients, a small but highly pathogenic clone may have been missed. Every T-LGLL patient showed at least one immunodominant TCRbeta clonotype, and about half showed multiple immunodominant subclonotypes. Variable intervals between samplings and differing treatment regimens complicated linking therapy response to changes in TCR clonal burden. In several patients, dominant TCR clone burden exceeded STAT3 mutant burden, suggesting STAT3 mutation arose secondarily within a pre-expanded clone.

DNA was extracted from blood mononuclear cells, with the same DNA used for both TCR and STAT3 sequencing. As to this clone: Its antigen is not yet known. The input lacks base qualities; no much larger clone sits a single base away.

TCRbeta libraries were sequenced on an Illumina MiSeq, averaging roughly 41,000 productive templates per sample. Using multiplex PCR amplification, the immunoSEQ assay generated the TCRbeta CDR3 libraries. The paper's processing steps were these. Repertoire diversity was calculated as previously defined, with values near 0 taken to indicate extremely monoclonal samples. TCRdb limited this immuneACCESS table to in-frame rearrangements with V and J called. A share of clones is missing; checked studies link under half to unresolved V genes, and the rest is unexplained. The V and J calls and clone size were taken over from that table, and D and trimming were inferred from the DNA. The sample table lists under 10,000 clones, around 89% of them with a count of one. The top ten clones comprise less than 90% of the sample. Sequences SGHNT (CDR1) and YYREEE (CDR2) are obtained from the germline V gene (reference sequence). The CDR3 starts with the cysteine, ends with the phenylalanine, and has 17 residues. Only the CDR3 DNA is retained, 51 bases long and in frame from the first base. V lost 4 bases and J lost 3 bases, and the count of bases not matched to a germline gene is 5.

The TCR comes from an elderly man with T-cell large granular lymphocyte leukemia. Some clones in this sample may be carry-over from other donors' samples. The age is the age at diagnosis. Sequenced input: peripheral blood mononuclear cells. The chain uses TRBV5-4 and TRBJ2-1, with 15 middle bases fitting TRBD2. DNA sequence: TGTGCCAGCAGCATGGGACTAGCGGGGGGATTCTACAATGAGCAGTTCTTC. The resulting protein is CASSMGLAGGFYNEQFF.